This record concerns one T cell receptor beta chain sequence. Its antigen is still unknown. This CDR3 contains 13 residues. Trimming cost V 4 bases and J 12 bases, with 16 bases left between them. Germline V gives CDR1 MDHEN, CDR2 SYDVKM. The entry originates in a study of shared clonotypes between healthy human individuals. Overall study findings and caveats: Roughly 5.3% of naive CD4 clonotypes were common to a few donors. As a rule, naive subsets had a larger estimated richness than memory subsets. Against clonotypes common to all four donors, non-shared ones had lower generation probabilities.

Per the authors' pipeline: Filtering differed because ImmunoSEQ produced junction-only sequences that carried no quality scores. Only in-frame clones appear in the TCRdb table, and some are missing; sequencing was by immunoSEQ multiplex PCR. The DNA gave D and trimming, while V, J and clone size come from that table. Here the sample spans around 2.5 million clones, under 95% being singletons. The source material was naive CD4+ T cells from PBMCs. The subset: CD45RA+ positively selected. The chain couples TRBV28 to TRBJ2-1; D gene unclear. The sequence was collected from a man aged 18 to 30 in good health. Some clones in this sample may be carry-over from other donors' samples. The chain's CDR3 is CASSSSPKPGQFF. The CDR3 DNA reads as TGTGCCAGCAGTTCCTCACCCAAGCCGGGGCAGTTCTTC.